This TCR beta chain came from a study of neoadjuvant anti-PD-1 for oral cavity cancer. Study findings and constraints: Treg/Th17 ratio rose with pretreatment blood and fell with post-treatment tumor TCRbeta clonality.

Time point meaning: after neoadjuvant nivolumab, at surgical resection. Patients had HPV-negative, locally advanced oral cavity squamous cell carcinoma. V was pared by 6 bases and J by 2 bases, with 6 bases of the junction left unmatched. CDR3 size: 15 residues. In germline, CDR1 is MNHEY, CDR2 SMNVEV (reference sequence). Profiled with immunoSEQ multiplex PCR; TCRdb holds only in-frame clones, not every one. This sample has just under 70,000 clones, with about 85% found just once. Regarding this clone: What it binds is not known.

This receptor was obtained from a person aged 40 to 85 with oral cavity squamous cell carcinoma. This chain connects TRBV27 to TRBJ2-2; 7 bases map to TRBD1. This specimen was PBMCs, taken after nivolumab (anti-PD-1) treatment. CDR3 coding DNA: TGTGCCAGCAGCTCGGGACAGCTTAACACCGGGGAGCTGTTTTTT. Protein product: CASSSGQLNTGELFF.